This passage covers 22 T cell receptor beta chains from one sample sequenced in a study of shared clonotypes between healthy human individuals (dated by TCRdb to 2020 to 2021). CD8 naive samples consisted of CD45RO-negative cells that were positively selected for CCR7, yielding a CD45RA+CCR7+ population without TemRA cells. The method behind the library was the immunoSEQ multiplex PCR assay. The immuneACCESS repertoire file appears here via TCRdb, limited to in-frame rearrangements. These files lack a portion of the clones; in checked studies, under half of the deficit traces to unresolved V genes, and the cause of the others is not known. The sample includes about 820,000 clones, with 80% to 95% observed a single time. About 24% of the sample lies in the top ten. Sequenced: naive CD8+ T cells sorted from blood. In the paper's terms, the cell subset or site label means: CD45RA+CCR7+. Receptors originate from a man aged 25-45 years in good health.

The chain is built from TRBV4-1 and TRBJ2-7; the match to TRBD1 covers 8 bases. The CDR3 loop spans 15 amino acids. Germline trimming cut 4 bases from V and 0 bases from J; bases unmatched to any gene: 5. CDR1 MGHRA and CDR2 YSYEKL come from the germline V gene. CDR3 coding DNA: TGCGCCAGCAGCCTCGGACAGGGTGGCTCCTACGAGCAGTACTTC. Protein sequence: CASSLGQGGSYEQYF.

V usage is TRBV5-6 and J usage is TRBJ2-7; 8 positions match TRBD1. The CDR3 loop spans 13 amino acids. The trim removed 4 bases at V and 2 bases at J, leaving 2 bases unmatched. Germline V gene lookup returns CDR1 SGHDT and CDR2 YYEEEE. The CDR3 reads CASSRTGPYEQYF. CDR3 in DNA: TGTGCCAGCAGCCGGACAGGGCCCTACGAGCAGTACTTC. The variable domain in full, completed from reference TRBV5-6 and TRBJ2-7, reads DAGVTQSPTHLIKTRGQQVTLRCSPKSGHDTVSWYQQALGQGPQFIFQYYEEEERQRGNFPDRFSGHQFPNYSSELNVNALLLGDSALYLCASSRTGPYEQYFGPGTRLTVT.

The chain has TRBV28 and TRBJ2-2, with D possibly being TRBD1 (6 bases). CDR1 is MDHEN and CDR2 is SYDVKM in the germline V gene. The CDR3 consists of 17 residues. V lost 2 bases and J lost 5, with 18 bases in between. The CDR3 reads CASSLSPVRGWTGELFF. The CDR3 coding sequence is TGTGCCAGCAGTTTAAGCCCCGTCAGGGGTTGGACCGGGGAGCTGTTTTTT.

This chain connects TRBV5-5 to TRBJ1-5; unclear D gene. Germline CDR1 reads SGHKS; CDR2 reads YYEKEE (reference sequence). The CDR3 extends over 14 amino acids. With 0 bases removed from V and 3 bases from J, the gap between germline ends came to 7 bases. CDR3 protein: CASSLVAYNQPQHF. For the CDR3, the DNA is TGTGCCAGCAGCTTGGTGGCTTACAATCAGCCCCAGCATTTT.

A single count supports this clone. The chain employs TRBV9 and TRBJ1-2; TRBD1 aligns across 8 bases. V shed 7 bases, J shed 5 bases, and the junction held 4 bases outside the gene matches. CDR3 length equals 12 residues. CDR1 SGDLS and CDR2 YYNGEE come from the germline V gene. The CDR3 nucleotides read TGTGCCAGCCTGGACAGGGTATATGGCTACACCTTC. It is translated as CASLDRVYGYTF.

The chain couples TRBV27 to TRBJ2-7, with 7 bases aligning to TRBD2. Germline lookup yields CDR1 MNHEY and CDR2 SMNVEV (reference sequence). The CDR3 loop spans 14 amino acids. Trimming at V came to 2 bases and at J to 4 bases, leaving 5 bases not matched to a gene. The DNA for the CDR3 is TGTGCCAGCAGTTTAGAGGGCGGGGGTTACGAGCAGTACTTC. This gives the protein CASSLEGGGYEQYF.

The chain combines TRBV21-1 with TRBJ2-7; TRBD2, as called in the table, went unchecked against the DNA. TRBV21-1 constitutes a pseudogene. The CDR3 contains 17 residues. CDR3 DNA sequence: TGTGCCAGCAGCAAAAGGGGACTAGCGGGAGGGGACGACGAGCAGTACTTC. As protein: CASSKRGLAGGDDEQYF.

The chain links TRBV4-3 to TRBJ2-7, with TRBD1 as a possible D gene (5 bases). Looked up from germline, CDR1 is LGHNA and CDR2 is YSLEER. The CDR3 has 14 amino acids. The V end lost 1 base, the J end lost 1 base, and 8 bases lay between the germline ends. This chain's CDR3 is CASSQGQKSYEQYF. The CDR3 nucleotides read TGCGCCAGCAGCCAAGGACAGAAGTCCTACGAGCAGTACTTC.

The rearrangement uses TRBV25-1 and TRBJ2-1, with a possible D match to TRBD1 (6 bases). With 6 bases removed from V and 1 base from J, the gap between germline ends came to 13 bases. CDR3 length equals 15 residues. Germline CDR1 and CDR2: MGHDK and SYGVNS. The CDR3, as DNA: TGTGCCAGCAGCGAAACAGGGATATCCTACAATGAGCAGTTCTTC. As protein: CASSETGISYNEQFF.

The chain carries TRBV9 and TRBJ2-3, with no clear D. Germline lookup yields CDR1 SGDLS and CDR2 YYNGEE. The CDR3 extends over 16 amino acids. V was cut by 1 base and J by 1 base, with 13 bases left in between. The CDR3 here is CASSVLEVMGTDTQYF. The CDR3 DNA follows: TGTGCCAGCAGCGTATTAGAAGTGATGGGCACAGATACGCAGTATTTT. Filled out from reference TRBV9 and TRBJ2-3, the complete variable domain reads DSGVTQTPKHLITATGQRVTLRCSPRSGDLSVYWYQQSLDQGLQFLIQYYNGEERAKGNILERFSAQQFPDLHSELNLSSLELGDSALYFCASSVLEVMGTDTQYFGPGTRLTVL.

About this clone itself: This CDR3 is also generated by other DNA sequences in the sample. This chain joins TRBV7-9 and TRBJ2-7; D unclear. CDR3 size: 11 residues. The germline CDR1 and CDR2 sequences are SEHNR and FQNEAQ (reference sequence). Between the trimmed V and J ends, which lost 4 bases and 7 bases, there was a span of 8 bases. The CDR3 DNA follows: TGTGCCAGCAGCTCCGGTCGGGAGCAGTACTTC. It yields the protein CASSSGREQYF. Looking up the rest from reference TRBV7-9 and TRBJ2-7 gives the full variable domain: DTGVSQNPRHKITKRGQNVTFRCDPISEHNRLYWYRQTLGQGPEFLTYFQNEAQLEKSRLLSDRFSAERPKGSFSTLEIQRTEQGDSAMYLCASSSGREQYFGPGTRLTVT.

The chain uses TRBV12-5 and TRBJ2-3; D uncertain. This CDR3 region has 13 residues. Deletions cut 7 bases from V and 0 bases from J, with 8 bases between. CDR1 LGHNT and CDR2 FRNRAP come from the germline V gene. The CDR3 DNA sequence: TGTGCTAGTGTGTATGGCAGCACAGATACGCAGTATTTT. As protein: CASVYGSTDTQYF. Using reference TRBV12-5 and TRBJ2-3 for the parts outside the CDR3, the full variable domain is DARVTQTPRHKVTEMGQEVTMRCQPILGHNTVFWYRQTMMQGLELLAYFRNRAPLDDSGMPKDRFSAEMPDATLATLKIQPSEPRDSAVYFCASVYGSTDTQYFGPGTRLTVL.

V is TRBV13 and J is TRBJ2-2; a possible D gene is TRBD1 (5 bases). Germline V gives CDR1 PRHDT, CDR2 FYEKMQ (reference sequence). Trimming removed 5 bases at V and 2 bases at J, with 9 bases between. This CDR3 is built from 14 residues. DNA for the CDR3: TGTGCCAGCAGCCAGGGCCTCAACACCGGGGAGCTGTTTTTT. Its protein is CASSQGLNTGELFF.

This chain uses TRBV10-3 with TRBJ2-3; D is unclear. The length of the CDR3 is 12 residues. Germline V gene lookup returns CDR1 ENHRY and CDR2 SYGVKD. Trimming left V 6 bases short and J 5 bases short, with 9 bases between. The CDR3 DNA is TGTGCCATCAGCGAGACCGAAGATACGCAGTATTTT. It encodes CAISETEDTQYF.

The CDR3 protein is CASSSTEVLAGGRDTQYF. In nucleotides, the CDR3 is TGTGCCAGCAGTTCAACCGAGGTACTAGCGGGAGGGCGTGATACGCAGTATTTT. The chain links TRBV27 to TRBJ2-3, with TRBD2 identical over 13 bases. The V and J ends lost 4 bases and 6 bases, in that order; junction bases with no gene match: 13. This CDR3 is 18 amino acids long. The germline V gene encodes CDR1 MNHEY and CDR2 SMNVEV (reference sequence).

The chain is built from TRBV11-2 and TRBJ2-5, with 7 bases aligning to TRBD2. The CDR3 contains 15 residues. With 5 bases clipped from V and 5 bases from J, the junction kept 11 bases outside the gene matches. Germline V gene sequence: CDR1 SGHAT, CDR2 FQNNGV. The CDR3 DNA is TGTGCCAGCAGCATAACTAGCGCTGGAAGGGAGACCCAGTACTTC. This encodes CASSITSAGRETQYF.

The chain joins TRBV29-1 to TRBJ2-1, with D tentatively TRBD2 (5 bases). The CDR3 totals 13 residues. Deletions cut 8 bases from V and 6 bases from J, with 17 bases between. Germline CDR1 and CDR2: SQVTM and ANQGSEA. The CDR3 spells CSPYSGKTNEQFF. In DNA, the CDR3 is TGCAGCCCGTACTCCGGGAAAACCAATGAGCAGTTCTTC.

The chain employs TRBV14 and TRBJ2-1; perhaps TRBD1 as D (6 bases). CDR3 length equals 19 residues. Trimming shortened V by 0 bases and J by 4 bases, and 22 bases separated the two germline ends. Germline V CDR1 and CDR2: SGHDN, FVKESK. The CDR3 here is CASSQESADSGHQYNEQFF. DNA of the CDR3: TGTGCCAGCAGCCAAGAATCGGCCGACTCGGGACACCAATACAATGAGCAGTTCTTC. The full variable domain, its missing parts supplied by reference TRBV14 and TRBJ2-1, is EAGVTQFPSHSVIEKGQTVTLRCDPISGHDNLYWYRRVMGKEIKFLLHFVKESKQDESGMPNNRFLAERTGGTYSTLKVQPAELEDSGVYFCASSQESADSGHQYNEQFFGPGTRLTVL.

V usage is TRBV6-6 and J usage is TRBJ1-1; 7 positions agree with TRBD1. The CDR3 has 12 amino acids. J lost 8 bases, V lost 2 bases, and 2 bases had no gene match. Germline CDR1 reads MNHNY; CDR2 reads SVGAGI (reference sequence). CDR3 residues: CASSYPTGEAFF. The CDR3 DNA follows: TGTGCCAGCAGTTACCCGACAGGGGAAGCTTTCTTT.

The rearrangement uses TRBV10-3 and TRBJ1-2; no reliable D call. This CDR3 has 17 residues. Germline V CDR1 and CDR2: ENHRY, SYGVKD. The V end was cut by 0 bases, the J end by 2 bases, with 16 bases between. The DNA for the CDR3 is TGTGCCATCAGTGAGTCGACGGTCCCCTCGGGAAACTATGGCTACACCTTC. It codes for CAISESTVPSGNYGYTF.

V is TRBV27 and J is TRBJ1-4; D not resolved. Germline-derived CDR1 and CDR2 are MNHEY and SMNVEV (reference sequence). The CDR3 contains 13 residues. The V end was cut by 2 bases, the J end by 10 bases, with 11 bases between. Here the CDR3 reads CASSLEPSRKLFF. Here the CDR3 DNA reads TGTGCCAGCAGTTTAGAACCCTCGAGAAAACTGTTTTTT.

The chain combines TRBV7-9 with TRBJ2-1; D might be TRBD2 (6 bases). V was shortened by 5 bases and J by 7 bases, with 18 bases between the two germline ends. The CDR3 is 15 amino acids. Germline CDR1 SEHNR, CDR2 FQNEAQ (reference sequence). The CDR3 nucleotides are TGTGCCAGCAGCCGCGTGGACGGGGGAGTGAATGAGCAGTTCTTC. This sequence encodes CASSRVDGGVNEQFF.